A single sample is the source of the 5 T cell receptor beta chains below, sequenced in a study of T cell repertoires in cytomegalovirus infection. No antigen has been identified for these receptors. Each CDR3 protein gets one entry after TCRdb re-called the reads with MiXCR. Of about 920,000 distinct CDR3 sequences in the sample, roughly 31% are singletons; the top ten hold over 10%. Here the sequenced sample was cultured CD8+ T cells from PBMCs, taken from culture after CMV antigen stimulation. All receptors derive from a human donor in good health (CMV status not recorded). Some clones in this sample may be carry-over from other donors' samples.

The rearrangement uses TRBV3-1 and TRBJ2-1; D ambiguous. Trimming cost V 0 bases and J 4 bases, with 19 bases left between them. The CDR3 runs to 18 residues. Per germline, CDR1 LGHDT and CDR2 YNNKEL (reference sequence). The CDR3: CASSQEPHGLGVYNEQFF. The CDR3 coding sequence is TGTGCCAGCAGCCAAGAGCCCCACGGCCTAGGTGTTTACAATGAGCAGTTCTTC.

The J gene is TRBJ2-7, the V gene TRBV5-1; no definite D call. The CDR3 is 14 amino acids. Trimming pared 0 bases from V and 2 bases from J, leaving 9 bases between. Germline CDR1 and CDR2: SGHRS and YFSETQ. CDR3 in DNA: TGCGCCAGCAGCTTGGCCCCGCCACCCTACGAGCAGTACGTC. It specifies CASSLAPPPYEQYV.

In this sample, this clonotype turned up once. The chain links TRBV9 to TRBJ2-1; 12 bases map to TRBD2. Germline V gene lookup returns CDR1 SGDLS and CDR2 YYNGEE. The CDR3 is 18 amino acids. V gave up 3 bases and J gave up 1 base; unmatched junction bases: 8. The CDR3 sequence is CASSAPLAGGQSYNEQFF. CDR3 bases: TGTGCCAGCAGCGCTCCACTAGCGGGGGGCCAATCCTACAATGAGCAGTTCTTC.

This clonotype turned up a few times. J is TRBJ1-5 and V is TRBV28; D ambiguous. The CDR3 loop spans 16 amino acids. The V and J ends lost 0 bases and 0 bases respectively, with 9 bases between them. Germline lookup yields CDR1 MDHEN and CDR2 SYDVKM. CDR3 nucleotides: TGTGCCAGCAGTTTATGGGGCCGGAATAGCAATCAGCCCCAGCATTTT. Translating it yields CASSLWGRNSNQPQHF.

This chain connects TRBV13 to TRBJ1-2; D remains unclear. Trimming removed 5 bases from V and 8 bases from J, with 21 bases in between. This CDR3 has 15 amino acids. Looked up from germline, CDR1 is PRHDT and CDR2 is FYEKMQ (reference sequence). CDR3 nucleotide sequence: TGTGCCAGCAGCCCACGGACGGTGATTCGCGACGGCTACACCTTC. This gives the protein CASSPRTVIRDGYTF.